These T cell receptor beta chains were read from a single sample in a study of tumor and adjacent non-tumor tissue in lung cancer. TCRdb re-derived calls from the multiplex PCR reads in MiXCR, one entry per CDR3 protein. The sample records approximately 100,000 distinct CDR3 sequences, 60% to 70% being singletons. The sample taken for sequencing was distant non-tumor lung tissue. Receptors originate from a man aged 55 to 70 with non-small cell lung cancer. Both conserved end residues are part of each CDR3. Fields, in order: clone size, J gene, V gene, D gene, CDR3 DNA, CDR3 protein. A D gene is named only where the DNA matches it firmly. Size tells how often a clone was seen (once, few, many) or the class of an expanded clone, and some rows leave it out.

clone size: -
J gene: TRBJ1-1
V gene: TRBV11-2
D gene: TRBD1
CDR3 DNA: TGTACCAGTAGCTTGAGACAGGGCCTAAACACTGAAGCTTTCTTT
CDR3 protein: CTSSLRQGLNTEAFF

clone size: many
J gene: TRBJ2-3
V gene: TRBV12-3/TRBV12-4
D gene: -
CDR3 DNA: TGTGCCAGCAGTTTAGCGCGTACTACCCGGGAAGATACGCAGTATTTT
CDR3 protein: CASSLARTTREDTQYF

clone size: -
J gene: TRBJ2-1
V gene: TRBV4-2
D gene: TRBD2
CDR3 DNA: TGTGCCAGCAGCCAAGATCCCTTACTAGCGGGAGGGATCAATGAGCAGTTCTTC
CDR3 protein: CASSQDPLLAGGINEQFF

clone size: few
J gene: TRBJ2-1
V gene: TRBV20-1
D gene: -
CDR3 DNA: TGCAGTGCCCTGATCGGGAGCTCCTACAATGAGCAGTTCTTC
CDR3 protein: CSALIGSSYNEQFF

clone size: many
J gene: TRBJ2-7
V gene: TRBV7-9
D gene: TRBD2
CDR3 DNA: TGTGCCAGCAGCTTACAGGGAGGGGACGAGCAGTACTTC
CDR3 protein: CASSLQGGDEQYF

clone size: -
J gene: TRBJ2-3
V gene: TRBV20-1
D gene: TRBD2
CDR3 DNA: TGCAGTGCTAGAAGTAGCGGGAGCGCAGATACGCAGTATTTT
CDR3 protein: CSARSSGSADTQYF

clone size: -
J gene: TRBJ2-2
V gene: TRBV6-2/TRBV6-3
D gene: -
CDR3 DNA: TGTGCCTGCAGCTTCATGGAAATCGGGGAGCTGTTTTTT
CDR3 protein: CACSFMEIGELFF

clone size: -
J gene: TRBJ1-1
V gene: TRBV12-3/TRBV12-4
D gene: -
CDR3 DNA: TGTGCCAGCAGTCTCACAGGGAGCACTGAAGCTTTCTTT
CDR3 protein: CASSLTGSTEAFF

clone size: -
J gene: TRBJ2-1
V gene: TRBV12-3/TRBV12-4
D gene: -
CDR3 DNA: TGTGCCAGCAGTCCGAAGGGCGGGGTCACCTATAGTGGGCAGTTCTTC
CDR3 protein: CASSPKGGVTYSGQFF

clone size: -
J gene: TRBJ2-1
V gene: TRBV29-1
D gene: -
CDR3 DNA: TGCAGCGTTGGAGGAATTATCGGGAGCCATGGCAATGAGCAGTTCTTC
CDR3 protein: CSVGGIIGSHGNEQFF

clone size: -
J gene: TRBJ2-1
V gene: TRBV11-3
D gene: TRBD2
CDR3 DNA: TGTGCCAGCTGCTCCCGGACTAGCGGGAGGGCCCTCTCCTACAATGGGCAGTTCTTC
CDR3 protein: CASCSRTSGRALSYNGQFF